The text below deals with one T cell receptor beta chain. This CDR3 spans 15 amino acids. V lost 2 bases to trimming and J lost 5 bases; unmatched junction nucleotides: 5. Germline CDR1 and CDR2: SGHTA and FQGNSA. The record originates from a study of blood T cell repertoires in COVID-19. Across the study: T cells, B-cell-depleted T cells, or PBMCs provided the cDNA or gDNA that served as material.

In the study's own analysis: Reference gene primer amplification gave nucleated cell count estimates. Profiled with immunoSEQ multiplex PCR; TCRdb holds only in-frame clones, not every one. That table gives V, J and clone size, and the DNA gave D and trimming. The sample includes approximately 330,000 clones, over 80% seen only once; the top ten take roughly a tenth. The chain links TRBV7-2 to TRBJ2-1; TRBD2 agrees at 8 bases. The sequencing sample was made of peripheral blood. The TCR comes from a man under 40 with COVID-19, enrolled during active disease. CDR3 protein: CASSLPLAVHNEQFF. DNA for the CDR3: TGTGCCAGCAGCTTACCACTAGCGGTGCACAATGAGCAGTTCTTC.